These T cell receptor beta chains were read from a single sample in a study of OX40 agonist ivuxolimab in advanced cancers. Repertoires were generated with immunoSEQ multiplex PCR, while TCRdb's copy carries only in-frame clones and drops some. The sample records about 55,000 clones, around 82% being singletons. Material: CD4+ or CD8+ T cells sorted from blood, obtained in a trial of the OX40 agonist ivuxolimab. These TCRs come from an adult with an advanced solid tumor such as melanoma, head and neck, liver or kidney cancer. CDR3s include the opening cysteine and the closing phenylalanine or tryptophan. The D gene is left open where the match is weak. A clone size is listed for some rows: how often the clone was seen (once, few, many), or a class if it is expanded.

V gene	J gene	D gene	CDR3 length	clone size	CDR3 DNA	CDR3 protein
TRBV5-4	TRBJ1-2	-	14	-	TGTGCCAGCAGCGGGCAGGGCCAAAACTATGGCTACACCTTC	CASSGQGQNYGYTF
TRBV2	TRBJ2-4	-	13	-	TGTGCCAGCAGCCTCCCCCTAGTAGACATTCAGTACTTC	CASSLPLVDIQYF
TRBV11-2	TRBJ2-1	-	13	-	TGTGCCAGCAGCTTACCTAGCCACAATGAGCAGTTCTTC	CASSLPSHNEQFF
TRBV7-8	TRBJ1-5	TRBD1	18	once	TGTGCCAGCAGCTTTAGATCCCGGGACAGGTTTTTAGACTATTTTCCACATTTT	CASSFRSRDRFLDYFPHF
TRBV18	TRBJ2-3	-	12	-	TGTGCCAGCTCACCGTTCACAGATACGCAGTATTTT	CASSPFTDTQYF
TRBV5-4	TRBJ1-1	-	14	-	TGTGCCAGCAGACCCCTCGGACAGAACACTGAAGCTTTCTTT	CASRPLGQNTEAFF
TRBV6-6	TRBJ2-3	TRBD1	15	-	TGTGCCAGCAGTCCGGACAGGGATAGGTTGGATACGCAGTATTTT	CASSPDRDRLDTQYF
TRBV2	TRBJ2-2	-	15	-	TGTGCCAGCAGTAGTCTAGCGCCGAACACCGGGGAGCTGTTTTTT	CASSSLAPNTGELFF
TRBV6-6	TRBJ2-5	TRBD1	13	-	TGTGCCAGCATCGGACAGGGGGGGGAGACCCAGTACTTC	CASIGQGGETQYF
TRBV7-3	TRBJ2-7	TRBD1	14	-	TGTGCCAGCAGCCAAGGGGGCCCCTCCTACGAGCAGTACTTC	CASSQGGPSYEQYF
TRBV19	TRBJ2-1	-	13	-	TGTGCCAGTAGTACGGGACTTGGCAATGAGCAGTTCTTC	CASSTGLGNEQFF
TRBV10-2	TRBJ2-5	-	12	-	TGCGCCAGCAGTGATCTCGGAGAGACCCAGTACTTC	CASSDLGETQYF
TRBV19	TRBJ1-1	-	13	few	TGTGCCAGTAGCACTAATCCGAACACTGAAGCTTTCTTT	CASSTNPNTEAFF